A selection of T cell receptor beta chains follows, all from one sample in a study of cytomegalovirus exposure and HLA in healthy donors. The protocol was immunoSEQ multiplex PCR, while the TCRdb copy is restricted to in-frame clones and leaves out a portion. Among some 20,000 clones listed, around 80% were seen once. Material for sequencing was PBMCs. These receptors were taken from a human donor in good health. CDR3s leave out the opening cysteine and the closing phenylalanine or tryptophan. A D gene is named only where the DNA matches it firmly.

v_call: TRBV18; j_call: TRBJ1-1; d_call: .; cdr3_aa: ASSPNGGPPGTEAF
v_call: TRBV11-2; j_call: TRBJ2-7; d_call: .; cdr3_aa: ASSLVVYEQY
v_call: TRBV27; j_call: TRBJ1-5; d_call: TRBD1; cdr3_aa: ASSFEGARNQPQH
v_call: TRBV7-2; j_call: TRBJ2-7; d_call: .; cdr3_aa: ASSSRLPSSYEQY
v_call: TRBV9; j_call: TRBJ2-3; d_call: .; cdr3_aa: ASSVTGRGTDTQY
v_call: TRBV11-2; j_call: TRBJ2-3; d_call: .; cdr3_aa: ASSLTTDTQY
v_call: TRBV5-4; j_call: TRBJ2-7; d_call: TRBD2; cdr3_aa: ASSLSGASYEQY
v_call: TRBV11-2; j_call: TRBJ2-4; d_call: TRBD2; cdr3_aa: ASSLRGLDENIQY
v_call: TRBV18; j_call: TRBJ1-2; d_call: .; cdr3_aa: ASSLPRGLYGYT
v_call: TRBV2; j_call: TRBJ1-5; d_call: .; cdr3_aa: ASRTEFNQPQH
v_call: TRBV10-2; j_call: TRBJ1-5; d_call: .; cdr3_aa: ASSESGGSNQPQH
v_call: TRBV11-2; j_call: .; d_call: TRBD2; cdr3_aa: AVSQGLAYEQY
v_call: TRBV7-2; j_call: TRBJ2-7; d_call: TRBD2; cdr3_aa: ASSLRLAKTYEQY
v_call: TRBV27; j_call: TRBJ1-1; d_call: TRBD1; cdr3_aa: ATRTGSEAF
v_call: TRBV10-2; j_call: TRBJ1-1; d_call: .; cdr3_aa: ASSEGGSETEAF
v_call: TRBV19; j_call: TRBJ1-2; d_call: .; cdr3_aa: ASSIFADNYGYT
v_call: TRBV6-5; j_call: TRBJ1-5; d_call: .; cdr3_aa: ASSYSRPGGRPQH
v_call: TRBV7-6; j_call: TRBJ2-1; d_call: .; cdr3_aa: ASSLERTTYNEQF
v_call: TRBV7-2; j_call: TRBJ2-3; d_call: .; cdr3_aa: ASSLDRDSADTQY
v_call: TRBV7-9; j_call: TRBJ2-5; d_call: TRBD1; cdr3_aa: ASSLRGPSQETQY
v_call: TRBV6-5; j_call: TRBJ2-5; d_call: TRBD2; cdr3_aa: ASSLGTSFKETQY
v_call: TRBV27; j_call: TRBJ2-5; d_call: TRBD1; cdr3_aa: ASSSEGAGLETQY
v_call: TRBV9; j_call: TRBJ2-7; d_call: TRBD2; cdr3_aa: ASSPGGGPSYEQY
v_call: TRBV11-2; j_call: TRBJ2-1; d_call: .; cdr3_aa: ASSLGGSYNEQF
v_call: TRBV6-1; j_call: TRBJ1-1; d_call: .; cdr3_aa: ASIKSRGGEAF
v_call: TRBV11-2; j_call: TRBJ2-4; d_call: TRBD2; cdr3_aa: ASSSGTSGSKNIQY
v_call: TRBV12-5; j_call: TRBJ2-1; d_call: TRBD2; cdr3_aa: ASGLSSGRGNEQF
v_call: TRBV27; j_call: TRBJ2-7; d_call: TRBD2; cdr3_aa: ASGFHGLAGATKY
v_call: TRBV11-2; j_call: TRBJ2-3; d_call: .; cdr3_aa: ASSLGAGRTDTQY
v_call: TRBV6-6; j_call: TRBJ1-5; d_call: TRBD1; cdr3_aa: ASSLLGTGDQPQH
v_call: TRBV5-1; j_call: TRBJ2-1; d_call: TRBD2; cdr3_aa: ASSLPTSGSGEQF
v_call: TRBV19; j_call: TRBJ1-2; d_call: .; cdr3_aa: ASSIGGVGYT
v_call: TRBV19; j_call: TRBJ1-5; d_call: .; cdr3_aa: ASSIGARGGGLNQPQH
v_call: TRBV6-7; j_call: TRBJ1-1; d_call: .; cdr3_aa: ASTHQGTTEAF
v_call: TRBV6-5; j_call: TRBJ2-7; d_call: .; cdr3_aa: ASSYEAGSYEQY
v_call: TRBV6-1; j_call: TRBJ1-1; d_call: .; cdr3_aa: ASSDIYYGYTEAF
v_call: TRBV7-9; j_call: TRBJ2-5; d_call: TRBD1; cdr3_aa: ASSFGQGATSETQY
v_call: TRBV27; j_call: TRBJ1-2; d_call: .; cdr3_aa: ASSLAGYGGYT
v_call: TRBV11-2; j_call: TRBJ2-4; d_call: .; cdr3_aa: ASSSTGGGVKDIQY
v_call: TRBV5-1; j_call: TRBJ1-1; d_call: .; cdr3_aa: ASSLGVGGLGTEAF
v_call: TRBV7-2; j_call: TRBJ1-1; d_call: .; cdr3_aa: ASSLNSGNTEAF
v_call: TRBV6-5; j_call: TRBJ1-1; d_call: TRBD1; cdr3_aa: ASSYGPGGTEAF